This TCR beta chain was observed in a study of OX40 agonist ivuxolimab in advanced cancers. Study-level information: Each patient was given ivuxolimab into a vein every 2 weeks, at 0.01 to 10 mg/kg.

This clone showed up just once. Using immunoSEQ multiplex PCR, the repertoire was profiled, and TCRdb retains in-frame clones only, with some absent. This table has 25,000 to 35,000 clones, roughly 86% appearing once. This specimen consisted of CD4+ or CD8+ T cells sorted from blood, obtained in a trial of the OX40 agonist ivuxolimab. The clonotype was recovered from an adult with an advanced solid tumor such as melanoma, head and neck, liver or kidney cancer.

DNA for the CDR3: TGTGCCAGCATCTCACAGGCTCTCACTCTAGGGCAGTTCTTC. Translating it yields CASISQALTLGQFF. This sequence joins TRBV2 and TRBJ2-1, with a tentative D call TRBD1 (5 bases). Trimming removed 7 bases at V and 12 bases at J, with 22 bases between. Germline CDR1 reads SNHLY; CDR2 reads FYNNEI. This CDR3 spans 14 amino acids. Complete variable domain (other parts from reference TRBV2 and TRBJ2-1): EPEVTQTPSHQVTQMGQEVILRCVPISNHLYFYWYRQILGQKVEFLVSFYNNEISEKSEIFDDQFSVERPDGSNFTLKIRSTKLEDSAMYFCASISQALTLGQFFGPGTRLTVL.